These T cell receptor beta chains were read from a single sample in a study of breast tumors, draining lymph nodes, adjacent tissues. TCRdb redid the calling of the multiplex PCR reads with MiXCR, one entry per CDR3 protein. Of roughly 260,000 distinct CDR3 sequences in the sample, over 25% were seen once. The sequenced sample was axillary lymph node tissue. All receptors come from a female donor with breast cancer. Some clones in this sample may be carry-over from other donors' samples. Each CDR3 is given with its conserved first and last residue. The D gene is left open where the match is weak. Clone size appears in some rows only: once, few, many, or a class for an expanded clone.

clone_size	cdr3_length	v_call	d_call	j_call	cdr3_nt	cdr3_aa
-	15	TRBV7-6	TRBD1	TRBJ1-1	TGTGCCAGCAGCTCGCGGACAGGGTCGGACACTGAAGCTTTCTTT	CASSSRTGSDTEAFF
many	16	TRBV20-1	TRBD2	TRBJ2-2	TGCAGTGCGAGACTAGCGGGAGGGCCTTTGACCGGGGAGCTGTTTTTT	CSARLAGGPLTGELFF
many	14	TRBV6-6	-	TRBJ2-5	TGTGCCAGCAGTTACGCCGGGAGTGGGGAGACCCAGTACTTC	CASSYAGSGETQYF
many	17	TRBV20-1	TRBD2	TRBJ2-3	TGCAGTGCTAGCGAACTAGCGGGCAGGGGGAGCACAGATACGCAGTATTTT	CSASELAGRGSTDTQYF
many	16	TRBV20-1	TRBD2	TRBJ2-1	TGCAGTGCTAGAGATCCGGGACTAGCGGGAGTTGATGAGCAGTTCTTC	CSARDPGLAGVDEQFF
-	16	TRBV4-2	-	TRBJ2-1	TGTGCCAGCAGCCAAGATCTCGGACCCGGGGTCAATGAGCAGTTCTTC	CASSQDLGPGVNEQFF
many	15	TRBV12-3/TRBV12-4	TRBD1	TRBJ1-5	TGTGCCAGCAGTCCCTACGGGACAGGGGTACAGCCCCAGCATTTT	CASSPYGTGVQPQHF
many	14	TRBV2	-	TRBJ2-1	TGTGCCAGCAGTGAAGGCGTCAACTACAATGAGCAGTTCTTC	CASSEGVNYNEQFF
many	12	TRBV20-1	-	TRBJ2-5	TGCAGTGCTGGGCCGGGGGAAGAGACCCAGTACTTC	CSAGPGEETQYF
-	17	TRBV6-1	-	TRBJ1-6	TGTGCCAGCAGTCAAGCATGGACGGCAGCGAATAATTCACCCCTCCACTTT	CASSQAWTAANNSPLHF
-	16	TRBV7-2	TRBD2	TRBJ2-3	TGTGCCAGCAGCCCCGAGGCTAGCGGGGGATCAGATACGCAGTATTTT	CASSPEASGGSDTQYF
-	15	TRBV5-4	TRBD2	TRBJ2-7	TGTGCCAGCAGCTTGAGTCTAGCGGGAGTGTACGAGCAGTACTTC	CASSLSLAGVYEQYF
many	14	TRBV12-3/TRBV12-4	-	TRBJ1-3	TGTGCCAGCACCTTGAGGGGGGAGGGAAACACCATATATTTT	CASTLRGEGNTIYF
many	16	TRBV6-5	-	TRBJ1-4	TGTGCCAGCAGTTACGGCTATGGCCAGGGAAATGAAAAACTGTTTTTT	CASSYGYGQGNEKLFF
few	14	TRBV27	TRBD1	TRBJ1-3	TGTGCCAGCAGTTTAACAGGGGACGGAAACACCATATATTTT	CASSLTGDGNTIYF
-	13	TRBV27	TRBD1	TRBJ1-2	TGTGCCAGCAAGCAGGGGGGACGATATGGCTACACCTTC	CASKQGGRYGYTF
-	18	TRBV6-1	TRBD1	TRBJ1-5	TGTGCCAGCAGTGAAATAGTCGGGACAGGGTTTTTGGCTCAGCCCCAGCATTTT	CASSEIVGTGFLAQPQHF
few	20	TRBV6-1	-	TRBJ2-7	TGTGCCAGCAGTCCGGGACAGGGGATCCACCGGAGCGGGAGGTCCTACGAGCAGTACTTC	CASSPGQGIHRSGRSYEQYF
-	13	TRBV15	TRBD1	TRBJ1-1	TGTGCCACCAGCAGGACAGGGGGCGCTGAAGCTTTCTTT	CATSRTGGAEAFF
-	15	TRBV6-2/TRBV6-3	TRBD2	TRBJ2-1	TGTGCCAGCAGTTACGGGCTAGCGGAAAGCAATGAGCAGTTCTTC	CASSYGLAESNEQFF
many	14	TRBV7-2	TRBD1	TRBJ1-5	TGTGCCAGCAGCTCGACAGGGCGTAACCAGCCCCAGCATTTT	CASSSTGRNQPQHF
many	16	TRBV7-6	TRBD2	TRBJ2-2	TGTGCCAGCAGCTTAGGGGCGGGAGTGAACACCGGGGAGCTGTTTTTT	CASSLGAGVNTGELFF
many	13	TRBV18	-	TRBJ2-3	TGTGCCAGCTCACCCTCGGGCGCCGATACGCAGTATTTT	CASSPSGADTQYF
many	14	TRBV5-8	-	TRBJ1-5	TGTGCCAGCAGCTTGGATCAGGCCAATCAGCCCCAGCATTTT	CASSLDQANQPQHF
many	14	TRBV30	-	TRBJ1-4	TGTGCCTGGAGTTCGCCAGGGTTGGTCGAAAAACTGTTTTTT	CAWSSPGLVEKLFF
-	15	TRBV29-1	TRBD1	TRBJ1-4	TGCAGCAGTTCACGACAGGGTGCAACTAATGAAAAACTGTTTTTT	CSSSRQGATNEKLFF